The sequence of this T cell receptor beta chain was determined in a study of blood T cell repertoires in COVID-19. Study in general: Donors in the United States, Italy and Spain gave samples during acute or convalescent COVID-19. Sources were T cells, B-cell-depleted T cells, or PBMCs; the material itself was cDNA or gDNA.

Germline V gene data show CDR1 as SQVTM and CDR2 as ANQGSEA. The CDR3 loop spans 13 amino acids. V lost 3 bases to trimming and J lost 7 bases, with 15 bases between them. Study processing details: Estimates of nucleated cell counts were drawn from the amplification of reference gene primers. Using immunoSEQ multiplex PCR, the repertoire was profiled, and TCRdb retains in-frame clones only, with some absent. That table furnishes V, J and clone size, whereas the DNA furnished D and trimming. The sample yields under 200,000 clones, roughly 75% seen once. The chain uses TRBV29-1 and TRBJ1-1, with D maybe TRBD1 (6 bases). The TCR sequence derives from a man between 70 and 80 years old with active or convalescent COVID-19. The sequenced material came from peripheral blood. CDR3 sequence reads: CSVDSLQGLEAFF. In nucleotides, the CDR3 is TGCAGCGTTGATTCCTTACAGGGCCTTGAAGCTTTCTTT.